This T cell receptor beta chain was identified during a study of cytomegalovirus exposure and HLA in healthy donors (dated by TCRdb to the late 2010s). About the study as a whole: A later analysis indicated that the 120 or so validation repertoires were generated on the platform also employed for the 600 to 750 repertoires of the first cohort. The study aimed to test whether signatures of past pathogen exposure could be identified by cataloging public T cell receptors. In addition to the first cohort of approximately 670 subjects, a separate validation cohort of 120 different subjects was used. High-throughput TCR immunosequencing, statistical association of individual TCRs with disease status, and machine learning were combined to predict cytomegalovirus infection status. What the study reported, not specific to this receptor: In both the original and validation cohorts, the classifier was reported to diagnose cytomegalovirus status with high specificity and sensitivity. In vitro tests confirmed that a few of the cytomegalovirus-associated TCR beta chains recognize cytomegalovirus antigens. In the study, approximately 160 TCR beta chains were listed as associated with cytomegalovirus. Of the cluster scores, roughly 93% were above 0 in a later analysis, which found that TCRs clustered in the first cohort also tended to co-occur in the 120 or so validation repertoires. A later analysis had no HLA typing for the validation cohort, so co-occurrence there was scored across all 120 or so repertoires. The authors suggested that the approach could potentially be generalized to other disease states and immunological phenotypes. Most TCR sequences were seen in very few donors, while some public TCRs were found in many individuals.

Libraries were made using the immunoSEQ multiplex PCR assay. The study's own analysis went as follows. A statistical classification framework was built for diagnosing cytomegalovirus status from the catalog of TCR beta chain sequences. TCRdb retrieved this table from immuneACCESS and kept in-frame rearrangements only. Not all clones are present; in checked studies, unresolved V genes account for under half, and no reason is known for the remainder. The V and J calls and clone size come from that table; D and trimming were worked out from the DNA. The sample table contains around 240,000 clones; only one count was recorded for nearly 90% of them. The ten largest clones capture about 0.36% of the sample. Notes on this clone: The clone's antigen remains unknown. Base qualities are not provided; no much larger clone lies one nucleotide away.

From its cysteine to its phenylalanine, the CDR3 spans 14 amino acids. CDR3 DNA only is kept here, 42 bases in frame from base 1. Trimming takes 5 bases from V and 9 bases from J, and the germline ends sit 14 bases apart. The germline V gene encodes CDR1 LNHDA and CDR2 SQIVND (reference sequence). The donors belonged to the validation cohort of over a hundred subjects, which was separate from the roughly 670-subject first cohort. The source is a woman younger than 35 in good health and CMV-seronegative. The chain couples TRBV19 to TRBJ1-6; the D gene is unclear. Sequenced material: PBMCs. The nucleotide sequence is given as TGTGCCAGTAGTTTACAGAGCTTTTTTTCACCCCTCCACTTT. Its translation reads: CASSLQSFFSPLHF.